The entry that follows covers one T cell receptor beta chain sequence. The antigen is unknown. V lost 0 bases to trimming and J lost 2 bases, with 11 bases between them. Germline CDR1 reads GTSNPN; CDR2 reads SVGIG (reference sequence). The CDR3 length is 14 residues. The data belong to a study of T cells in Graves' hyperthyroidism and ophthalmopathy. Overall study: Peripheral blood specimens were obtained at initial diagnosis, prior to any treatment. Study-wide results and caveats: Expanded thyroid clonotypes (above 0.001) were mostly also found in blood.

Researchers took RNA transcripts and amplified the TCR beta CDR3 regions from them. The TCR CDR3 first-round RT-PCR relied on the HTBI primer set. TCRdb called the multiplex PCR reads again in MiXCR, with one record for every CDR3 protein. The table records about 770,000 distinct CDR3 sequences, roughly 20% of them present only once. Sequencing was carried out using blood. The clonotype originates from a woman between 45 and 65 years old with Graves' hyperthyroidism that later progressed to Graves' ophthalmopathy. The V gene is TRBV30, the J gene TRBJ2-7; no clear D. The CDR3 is CAWSVGGPTYEQYF. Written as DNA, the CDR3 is TGTGCCTGGAGTGTAGGTGGGCCAACCTACGAGCAGTACTTC.